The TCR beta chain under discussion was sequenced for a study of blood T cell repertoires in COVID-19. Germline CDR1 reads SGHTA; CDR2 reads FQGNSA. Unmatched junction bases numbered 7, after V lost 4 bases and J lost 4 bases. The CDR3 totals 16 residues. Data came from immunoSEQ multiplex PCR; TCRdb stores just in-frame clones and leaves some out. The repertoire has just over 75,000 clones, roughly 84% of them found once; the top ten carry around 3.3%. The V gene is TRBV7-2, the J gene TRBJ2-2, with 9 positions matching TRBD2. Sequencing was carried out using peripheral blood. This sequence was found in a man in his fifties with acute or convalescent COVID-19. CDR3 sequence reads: CASSSRLAETTGELFF. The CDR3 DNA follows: TGTGCCAGCAGCTCACGACTAGCGGAGACCACCGGGGAGCTGTTTTTT. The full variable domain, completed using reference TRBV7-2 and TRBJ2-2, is GAGVSQSPSNKVTEKGKDVELRCDPISGHTALYWYRQSLGQGLEFLIYFQGNSAPDKSGLPSDRFSAERTGGSVSTLTIQRTQQEDSAVYLCASSSRLAETTGELFFGEGSRLTVL.